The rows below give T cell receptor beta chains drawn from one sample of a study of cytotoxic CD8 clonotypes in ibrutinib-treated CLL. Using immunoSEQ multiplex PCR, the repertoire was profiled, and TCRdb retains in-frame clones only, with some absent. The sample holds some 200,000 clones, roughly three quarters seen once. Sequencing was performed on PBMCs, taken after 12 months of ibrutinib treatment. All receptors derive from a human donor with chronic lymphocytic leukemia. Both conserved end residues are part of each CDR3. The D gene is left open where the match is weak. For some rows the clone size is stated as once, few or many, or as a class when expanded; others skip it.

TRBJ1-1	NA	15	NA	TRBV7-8	TGTGCCAGCAGCTTTGAAAGGACCGGAGGGACTGAAGCTTTCTTT	CASSFERTGGTEAFF
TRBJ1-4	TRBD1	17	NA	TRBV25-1	TGTGCCAGCAGTGATGAACAGGGGGCGGACAATAATGAAAAACTGTTTTTT	CASSDEQGADNNEKLFF
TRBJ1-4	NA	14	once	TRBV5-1	TGCGCCAGCAGCTTTGGCAGCACTAATGAAAAACTGTTTTTT	CASSFGSTNEKLFF
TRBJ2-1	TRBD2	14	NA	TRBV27	TGTGCCAGCAGCGTAGCGGGAGGCTTTGGGGAGCAGTTCTTC	CASSVAGGFGEQFF
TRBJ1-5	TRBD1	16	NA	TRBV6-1	TGTGCCAGCAGTGACCACAGGGGGCCGGCTAGTGGGCCCCAGCATTTT	CASSDHRGPASGPQHF
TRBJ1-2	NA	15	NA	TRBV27	TGTGCCAGCAGTTTATTTGGGGGCGGTGGCTATGGCTACACCTTC	CASSLFGGGGYGYTF
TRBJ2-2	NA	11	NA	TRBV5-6	TGTGCCAGCAGCTTTACCGGGGAGCTGTTTTTT	CASSFTGELFF
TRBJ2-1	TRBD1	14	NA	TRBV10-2	TGCGCCACTAGGGGGGACAGGGGGTACAATGAGCAGTTCTTC	CATRGDRGYNEQFF
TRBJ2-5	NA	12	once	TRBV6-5	TGTGCCAGCAGTGAGGCGGGGGAGACCCAGTACTTC	CASSEAGETQYF
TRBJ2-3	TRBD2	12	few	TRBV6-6	TGTGCCAGCAGATACGGGGGGGATACGCAGTATTTT	CASRYGGDTQYF
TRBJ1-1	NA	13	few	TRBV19	TGTGCCATCTCGGAGTCGACTGACACTGAAGCTTTCTTT	CAISESTDTEAFF
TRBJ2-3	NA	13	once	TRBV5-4	TGTGCCTCCGGGGGTAAGAACACAGATACGCAGTATTTT	CASGGKNTDTQYF
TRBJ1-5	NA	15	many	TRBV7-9	TGTGCCAGCAGCTTAGAGGGGATGGGCAATCAGCCCCAGCATTTT	CASSLEGMGNQPQHF
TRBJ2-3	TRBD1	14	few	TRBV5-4	TGTGCCAGTTACGACAGGGCCAGCACAGATACGCAGTATTTT	CASYDRASTDTQYF
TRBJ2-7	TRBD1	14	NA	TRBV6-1	TGTGCCAGCAGTGCTGACAGGGCGCTCTACGAGCAGTACTTC	CASSADRALYEQYF
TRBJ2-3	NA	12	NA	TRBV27	TGTGCCAGCAGGGGGGGCCTCTGGGAGCAGTATTTT	CASRGGLWEQYF
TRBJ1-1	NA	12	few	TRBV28	TGTGCCAGCAGGAAGGGACTGGAGGAAGCTTTCTTT	CASRKGLEEAFF
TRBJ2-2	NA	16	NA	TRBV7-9	TGTGCCAGCAGCTTAAGGGACAAGGGTTTCACCGGGGAGCTGTTTTTT	CASSLRDKGFTGELFF
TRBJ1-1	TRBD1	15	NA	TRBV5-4	TGTGCCAGCAGCTCCCGACAGGGGGCTGTCACTGAAGCTTTCTTT	CASSSRQGAVTEAFF
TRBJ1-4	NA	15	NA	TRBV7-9	TGTGCCAGCAGCTTAGACAGTTCAGTGCAAGAAAAACTGTTTTTT	CASSLDSSVQEKLFF
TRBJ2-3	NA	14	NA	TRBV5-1	TGCGCCAGCAGCCGGGGTGGGTTCTCAGATACGCAGTATTTT	CASSRGGFSDTQYF
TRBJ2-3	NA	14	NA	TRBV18	TGTGCCAGCTCCACTACCCGGGCTCCAGATACGCAGTATTTT	CASSTTRAPDTQYF
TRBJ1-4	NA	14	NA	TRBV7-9	TGTGCCAGCAGCTTTCCCGGGGCCGGAGAAAAACTGTTTTTT	CASSFPGAGEKLFF
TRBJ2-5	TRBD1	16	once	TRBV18	TGTGCCAGCTCACCACTTAAACAGGGGGCCTGGGAGACCCAGTACTTC	CASSPLKQGAWETQYF
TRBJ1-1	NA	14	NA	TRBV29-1	TGCAGCGTCAGGGACGTGGGAATGAACACTGAAGCTTTCTTT	CSVRDVGMNTEAFF
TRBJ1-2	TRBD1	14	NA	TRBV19	TGTGCCAGTAGTATTGTCAGGGGGCACTATGGCTACACCTTC	CASSIVRGHYGYTF
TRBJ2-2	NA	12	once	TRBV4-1	TGCGCCAGCAGCTTGGGCACCGGGGAGCTGTTTTTT	CASSLGTGELFF
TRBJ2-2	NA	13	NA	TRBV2	TGTGCCAGCCATATCAAGACCGGCGGGGAGCTGTTTTTT	CASHIKTGGELFF
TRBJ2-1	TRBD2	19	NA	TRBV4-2	TGTGCCAGCAGCCCCTTCCCCCTACTACTAGCGGGAGGGCTTGATGAGCAGTTCTTC	CASSPFPLLLAGGLDEQFF
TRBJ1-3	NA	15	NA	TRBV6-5	TGTGCCAGCAGCCCCAGGGGCTTTAGCGGAAACACCATATATTTT	CASSPRGFSGNTIYF
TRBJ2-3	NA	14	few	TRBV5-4	TGTGCCAGCAGCTTGGGAGCGGTTACAGATACGCAGTATTTT	CASSLGAVTDTQYF
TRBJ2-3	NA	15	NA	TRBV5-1	TGCGCCAGCAGCTTGGCGGGGGTTAGCACAGATACGCAGTATTTT	CASSLAGVSTDTQYF
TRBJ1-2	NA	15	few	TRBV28	TGTGCCAGCAGGACCCCCCGGAGGTTGAGGAATGGCTACACCTTC	CASRTPRRLRNGYTF
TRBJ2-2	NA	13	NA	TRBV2	TGTGCCAGCAGAGTGTACGACACCGGGGAGCTGTTTTTT	CASRVYDTGELFF
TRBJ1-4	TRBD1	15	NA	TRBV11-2	TGTGCCAGCAGCTGGGACAGTGCAACTAATGAAAAACTGTTTTTT	CASSWDSATNEKLFF
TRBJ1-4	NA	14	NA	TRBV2	TGTGCCAGCAGCCACAGACCAACTAATGAAAAACTGTTTTTT	CASSHRPTNEKLFF
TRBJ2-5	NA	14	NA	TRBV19	TGTGCCAGTACCCCCGGGACCTCGGAGGAGACCCAGTACTTC	CASTPGTSEETQYF
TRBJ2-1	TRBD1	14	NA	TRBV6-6	TGTGCCAGCAGTCTAGGGACAGGCTACAATGAGCAGTTCTTC	CASSLGTGYNEQFF
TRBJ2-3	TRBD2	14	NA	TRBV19	TGTGCCAGTACCCGGGGACTAGCGCCAGATACGCAGTATTTT	CASTRGLAPDTQYF
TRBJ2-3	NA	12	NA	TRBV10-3	TGTGCCATCAGGCAATCCGCCGATACGCAGTATTTT	CAIRQSADTQYF
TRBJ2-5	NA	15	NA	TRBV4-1	TGCGCCAGCAGCCAAGCGTCGTTAGTCCAAGAGACCCAGTACTTC	CASSQASLVQETQYF
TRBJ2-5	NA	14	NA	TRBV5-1	TGCGCCAGCAGCTTGGACGGAACGCAAGAGACCCAGTACTTC	CASSLDGTQETQYF
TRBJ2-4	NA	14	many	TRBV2	TGTGCCAGCATCCCCCCCAACGAAGAAAACATTCAGTACTTC	CASIPPNEENIQYF